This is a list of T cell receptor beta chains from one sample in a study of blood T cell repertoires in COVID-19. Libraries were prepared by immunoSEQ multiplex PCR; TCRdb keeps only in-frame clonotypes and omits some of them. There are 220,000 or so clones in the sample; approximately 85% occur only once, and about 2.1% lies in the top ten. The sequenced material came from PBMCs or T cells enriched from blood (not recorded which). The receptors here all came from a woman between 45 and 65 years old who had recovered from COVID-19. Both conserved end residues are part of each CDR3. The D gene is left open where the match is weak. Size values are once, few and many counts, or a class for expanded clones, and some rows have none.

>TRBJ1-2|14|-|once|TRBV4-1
TGCGCCAGCAGCCAAGGAAGGGGAAATCGGGGCTACACCTTC
CASSQGRGNRGYTF
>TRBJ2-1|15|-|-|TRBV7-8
TGTGCCAGCAGCTTAGTCCGGAATCGGGACAATGAGCAGTTCTTC
CASSLVRNRDNEQFF
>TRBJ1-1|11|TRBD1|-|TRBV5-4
TGTGCCAGCAGCGATGACAGGGGTGCTTTCTTT
CASSDDRGAFF
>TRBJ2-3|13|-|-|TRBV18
TGTGCCAGCTCACCCTCAGGCAGGCAGATGCAGTATTTT
CASSPSGRQMQYF
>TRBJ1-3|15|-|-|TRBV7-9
TGTGCCAGCAGATCCGACTACTCACCTGGAAACACCATATATTTT
CASRSDYSPGNTIYF
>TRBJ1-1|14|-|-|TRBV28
TGTGCCAGCAGATTCCCTCAGATGAACACTGAAGCTTTCTTT
CASRFPQMNTEAFF
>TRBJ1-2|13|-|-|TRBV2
TGTGCCAGCAGTGAATTCAGGGTGGATGGCTACACCTTC
CASSEFRVDGYTF
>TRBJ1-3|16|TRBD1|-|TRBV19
TGTGCCAGTAGTAACCGGGACAGGGACTCTGGAAACACCATATATTTT
CASSNRDRDSGNTIYF
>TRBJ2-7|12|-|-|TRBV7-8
TGTGCCAGCAGCCCGAGCTCCTACGAGCAGTACTTC
CASSPSSYEQYF
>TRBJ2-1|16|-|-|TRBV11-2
TGTGCCAGCAGCTTAAATCCACCCAGCTCCTACAATGAGCAGTTCTTC
CASSLNPPSSYNEQFF
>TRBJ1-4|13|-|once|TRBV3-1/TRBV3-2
TGTGCCAGCACGAATTCACTTAATGAAAAACTGTTTTTT
CASTNSLNEKLFF